Each of the 10 T cell receptor beta chains below was sequenced from the same sample in a study of human T cells and chemical hapten exposure. From the RACE reads, TCRdb called clonotypes with MiXCR, one entry per CDR3 protein. Found here are 150,000 to 200,000 distinct CDR3 sequences, approximately 24% of them singletons; the top ten hold 2% to 2.5%. Time point indicated: patch test 3, about 24 weeks after DPC sensitization. Treatment described: therapeutic diphenylcyclopropenone sensitization with weekly scalp DPC. Material: whole blood, obtained in connection with sensitization to the hapten diphenylcyclopropenone (DPC). The source is a middle-aged woman with alopecia areata. Some clones in this sample may be carry-over from other donors' samples.

The chain employs TRBV29-1 and TRBJ2-3; D possibly corresponds to TRBD1 (6 bases). The CDR3 contains 13 residues. Between the trimmed V and J ends, which lost 5 bases and 3 bases, there was a span of 12 bases. Germline CDR1 SQVTM, CDR2 ANQGSEA. In nucleotides, the CDR3 is TGCAGCGTTTCTGGGGGCCGGACAGATACGCAGTATTTT. It encodes CSVSGGRTDTQYF.

This chain links TRBV29-1 with TRBJ2-7, with 7 bases aligning to TRBD1. V shed 6 bases, J shed 1 base, and the junction held 9 bases outside the gene matches. Per germline, CDR1 SQVTM and CDR2 ANQGSEA. The CDR3 consists of 14 residues. CDR3 in amino acids: CSVIAGTVSYEQYF. The CDR3, as DNA: TGCAGCGTGATCGCCGGGACAGTATCCTACGAGCAGTACTTC.

The rearrangement joins TRBV29-1 to TRBJ1-2; possible D gene TRBD1, 5 bases. The CDR3 extends over 13 amino acids. The ends were cut back, 5 bases at V and 2 bases at J, with 12 bases in the middle. Germline values: CDR1 SQVTM, CDR2 ANQGSEA. In DNA, the CDR3 is TGCAGCGTTTTACCGACAGACAACTATGGCTACACCTTC. Protein sequence: CSVLPTDNYGYTF.

V and J are TRBV6-1 and TRBJ1-5, with D possibly matching TRBD1 (6 bases). The V and J ends lost 5 bases and 6 bases respectively, with 8 bases between them. The CDR3 length is 12 residues. Germline-derived CDR1 and CDR2 are MNHNS and SASEGT. The CDR3 DNA is TGTGCCAGCAGTCAGGGGAGTCAGCCCCAGCATTTT. Its translation is CASSQGSQPQHF.

The V call is TRBV12-3 or TRBV12-4, the J call TRBJ2-6; either TRBD1 or TRBD2 may supply D (5 bases each). Trimming left V 8 bases short and J 2 bases short, with 7 bases between. The CDR3 spans 13 residues. DNA for the CDR3: TGTGCCAGCGGGGGAACTGGGGCCAACGTCCTGACTTTC. Protein: CASGGTGANVLTF.

This clonotype occurred a few times. This rearrangement joins TRBV6-1 to TRBJ2-6; no clear D gene. Germline values: CDR1 MNHNS, CDR2 SASEGT. The CDR3 is 13 amino acids. CDR3 bases: TGTGGGGCAGATTACTCTGGGGCCAACGTCCTGACTTTC. It translates to CGADYSGANVLTF.

This clonotype has a handful of counts. V gene TRBV20-1 combines with J gene TRBJ2-7; TRBD2 aligns across 11 bases. CDR3 size: 14 residues. V lost 7 bases and J lost 7; bases outside the gene matches: 12. Per the germline V gene, CDR1 is DFQATT and CDR2 is SNEGSKA (reference sequence). CDR3 sequence: CSVRAVSGRGEQYF. Here the CDR3 DNA reads TGCAGTGTCAGAGCAGTTAGCGGGAGGGGGGAGCAGTACTTC.

This sequence joins TRBV11-2 and TRBJ2-1; D is uncertain. The germline CDR1 and CDR2 sequences are SGHAT and FQNNGV. Trimming removed 5 bases from V and 7 bases from J, with 12 bases in between. The CDR3 extends over 13 amino acids. CDR3 coding DNA: TGTGCCAGCAGCAACCCCGGCCAAAATGAGCAGTTCTTC. Its translation is CASSNPGQNEQFF.

This chain connects TRBV5-6 to TRBJ2-7; TRBD1 agrees at 9 bases. The CDR3 sequence is 15 residues long. Germline V gives CDR1 SGHDT, CDR2 YYEEEE. The ends lost 4 bases at V and 4 bases at J; junction bases unmatched: 9. The CDR3 reads CASSNRRTGEYEQYF. As DNA, the CDR3 is TGTGCCAGCAGCAATCGCCGGACAGGGGAATACGAGCAGTACTTC.

This clonotype has more than one count but fewer than ten. The chain joins TRBV27 to TRBJ2-3; D not resolved. V was pared by 1 base and J by 3 bases, with 5 bases between. This CDR3 contains 13 residues. The germline gives CDR1 MNHEY, CDR2 SMNVEV (reference sequence). CDR3 region: CASSLWGTDTQYF. As DNA, the CDR3 is TGTGCCAGCAGTTTATGGGGAACAGATACGCAGTATTTT.